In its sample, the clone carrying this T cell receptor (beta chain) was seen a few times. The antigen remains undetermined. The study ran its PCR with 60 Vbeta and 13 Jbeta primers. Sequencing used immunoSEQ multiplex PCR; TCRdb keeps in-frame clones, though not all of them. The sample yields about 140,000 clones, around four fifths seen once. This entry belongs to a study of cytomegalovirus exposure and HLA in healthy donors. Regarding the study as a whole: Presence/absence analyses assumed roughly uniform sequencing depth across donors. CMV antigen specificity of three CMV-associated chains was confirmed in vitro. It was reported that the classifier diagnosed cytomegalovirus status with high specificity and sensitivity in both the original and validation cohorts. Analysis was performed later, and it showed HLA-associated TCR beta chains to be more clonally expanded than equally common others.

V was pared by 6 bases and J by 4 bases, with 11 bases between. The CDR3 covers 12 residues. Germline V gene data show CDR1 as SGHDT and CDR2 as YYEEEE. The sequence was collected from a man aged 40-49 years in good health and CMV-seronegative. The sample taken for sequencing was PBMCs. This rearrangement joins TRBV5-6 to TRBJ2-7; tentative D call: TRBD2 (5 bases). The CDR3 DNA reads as TGTGCCAGCACTAGGACTGAATACGAGCAGTACTTC. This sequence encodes CASTRTEYEQYF.